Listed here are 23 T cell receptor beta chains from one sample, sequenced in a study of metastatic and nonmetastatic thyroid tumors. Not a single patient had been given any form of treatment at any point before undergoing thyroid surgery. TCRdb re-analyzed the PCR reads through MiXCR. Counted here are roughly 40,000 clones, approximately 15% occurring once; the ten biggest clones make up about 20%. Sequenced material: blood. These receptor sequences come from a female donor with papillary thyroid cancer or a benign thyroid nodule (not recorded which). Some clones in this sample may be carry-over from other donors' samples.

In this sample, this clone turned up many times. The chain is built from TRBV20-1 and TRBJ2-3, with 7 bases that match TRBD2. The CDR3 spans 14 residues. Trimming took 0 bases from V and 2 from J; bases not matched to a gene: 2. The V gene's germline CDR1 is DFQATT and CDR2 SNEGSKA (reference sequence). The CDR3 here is CSARDSGPTDTQYF. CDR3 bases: TGCAGTGCTAGAGATAGCGGGCCCACAGATACGCAGTATTTT.

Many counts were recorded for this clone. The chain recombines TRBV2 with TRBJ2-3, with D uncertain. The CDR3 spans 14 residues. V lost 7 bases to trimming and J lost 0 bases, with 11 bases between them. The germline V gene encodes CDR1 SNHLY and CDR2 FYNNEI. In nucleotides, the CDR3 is TGTGCCAGCATACCGCTGGCTAGCACAGATACGCAGTATTTT. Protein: CASIPLASTDTQYF.

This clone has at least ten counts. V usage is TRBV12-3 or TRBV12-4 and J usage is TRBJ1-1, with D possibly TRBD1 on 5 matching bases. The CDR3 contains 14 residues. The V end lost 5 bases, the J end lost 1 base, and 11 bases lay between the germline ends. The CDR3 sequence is CASSPGLQNTEAFF. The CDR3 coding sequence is TGTGCCAGCAGTCCGGGACTGCAGAACACTGAAGCTTTCTTT.

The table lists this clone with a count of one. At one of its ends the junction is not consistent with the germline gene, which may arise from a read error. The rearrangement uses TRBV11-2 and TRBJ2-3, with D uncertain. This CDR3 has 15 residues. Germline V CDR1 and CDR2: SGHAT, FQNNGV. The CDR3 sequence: CASSLFSWSTDTQYF. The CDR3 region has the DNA TGTGCCAGCAGCTTATTTAGTTGGAGCACAGATACCCAGTATTTT.

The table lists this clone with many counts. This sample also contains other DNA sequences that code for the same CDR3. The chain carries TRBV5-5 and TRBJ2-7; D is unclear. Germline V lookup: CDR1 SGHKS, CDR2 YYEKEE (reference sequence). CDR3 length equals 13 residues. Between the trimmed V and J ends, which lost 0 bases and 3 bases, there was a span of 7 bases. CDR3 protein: CASSLDNRYEQYF. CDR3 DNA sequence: TGTGCCAGCAGCTTGGACAACCGCTACGAGCAGTACTTC.

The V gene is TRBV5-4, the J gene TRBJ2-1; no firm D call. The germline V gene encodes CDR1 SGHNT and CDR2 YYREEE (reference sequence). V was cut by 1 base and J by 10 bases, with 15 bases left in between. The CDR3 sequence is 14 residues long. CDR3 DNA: TGTGCCAGCAGCTTGCATTCTACAATCGGGGAGCAGTTCTTC. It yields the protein CASSLHSTIGEQFF.

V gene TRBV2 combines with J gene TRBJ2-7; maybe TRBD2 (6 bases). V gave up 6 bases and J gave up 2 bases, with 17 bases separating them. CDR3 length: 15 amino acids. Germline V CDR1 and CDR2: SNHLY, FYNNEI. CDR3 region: CASSRGGPWTYEQYF. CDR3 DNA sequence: TGTGCCAGCAGCCGCGGAGGGCCCTGGACCTACGAGCAGTACTTC.

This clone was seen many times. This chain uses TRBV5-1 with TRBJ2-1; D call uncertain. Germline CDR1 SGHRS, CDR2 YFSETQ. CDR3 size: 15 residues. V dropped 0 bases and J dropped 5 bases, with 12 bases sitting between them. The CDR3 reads CASSLDVPPHNEQFF. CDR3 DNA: TGCGCCAGCAGCTTGGACGTCCCCCCCCACAATGAGCAGTTCTTC. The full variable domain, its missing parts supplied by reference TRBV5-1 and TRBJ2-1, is KAGVTQTPRYLIKTRGQQVTLSCSPISGHRSVSWYQQTPGQGLQFLFEYFSETQRNKGNFPGRFSGRQFSNSRSEMNVSTLELGDSALYLCASSLDVPPHNEQFFGPGTRLTVL.

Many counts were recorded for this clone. CDR3 bases: TGTGCCAGCAGCTCCCAGTCTAGCGGGAGAGGGTACAATGAGCAGTTCTTC. Encoded protein: CASSSQSSGRGYNEQFF. This chain links TRBV7-8 with TRBJ2-1; 10 bases are shared with TRBD2. The CDR3 is 17 amino acids. V lost 4 bases, J lost 4 bases, and 10 bases stayed unmatched. Germline CDR1 and CDR2: SGHVS and FQNEAQ.

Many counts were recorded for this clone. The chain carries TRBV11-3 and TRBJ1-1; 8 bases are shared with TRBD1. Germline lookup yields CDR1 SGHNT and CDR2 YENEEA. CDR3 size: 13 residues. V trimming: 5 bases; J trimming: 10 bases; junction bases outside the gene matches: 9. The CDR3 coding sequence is TGTGCCAGCAGCCTCCAGGGGGCAGGCCGAGCTTTCTTT. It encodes CASSLQGAGRAFF.

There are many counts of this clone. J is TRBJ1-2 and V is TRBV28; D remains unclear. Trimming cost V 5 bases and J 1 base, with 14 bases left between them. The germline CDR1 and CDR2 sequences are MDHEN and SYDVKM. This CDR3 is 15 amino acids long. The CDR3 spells CASSPLNGFNYGYTF. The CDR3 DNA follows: TGTGCCAGCAGTCCACTGAATGGATTTAACTATGGCTACACCTTC.

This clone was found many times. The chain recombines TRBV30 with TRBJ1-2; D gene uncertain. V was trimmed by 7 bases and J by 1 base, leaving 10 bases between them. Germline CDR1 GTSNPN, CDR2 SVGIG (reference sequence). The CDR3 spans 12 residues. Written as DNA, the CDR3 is TGTGCCTCGGTGGTTAATAACTATGGCTACACCTTC. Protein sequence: CASVVNNYGYTF.

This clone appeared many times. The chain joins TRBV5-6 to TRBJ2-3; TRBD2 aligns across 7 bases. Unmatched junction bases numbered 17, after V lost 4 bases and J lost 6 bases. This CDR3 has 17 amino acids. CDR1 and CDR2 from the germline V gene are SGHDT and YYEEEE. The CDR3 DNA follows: TGTGCCAGCAGCCGTGGGGTAGCGGGCCCATTCGGGGATACGCAGTATTTT. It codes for CASSRGVAGPFGDTQYF. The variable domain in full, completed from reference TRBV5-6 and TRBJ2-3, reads DAGVTQSPTHLIKTRGQQVTLRCSPKSGHDTVSWYQQALGQGPQFIFQYYEEEERQRGNFPDRFSGHQFPNYSSELNVNALLLGDSALYLCASSRGVAGPFGDTQYFGPGTRLTVL.

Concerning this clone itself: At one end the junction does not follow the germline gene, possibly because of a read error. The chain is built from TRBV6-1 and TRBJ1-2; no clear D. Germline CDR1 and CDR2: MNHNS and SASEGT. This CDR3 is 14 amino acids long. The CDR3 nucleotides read TGTGTCAGCAGTGAAGAGCCCCAGGTCGGTGGCTACACCTTC. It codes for CVSSEEPQVGGYTF.

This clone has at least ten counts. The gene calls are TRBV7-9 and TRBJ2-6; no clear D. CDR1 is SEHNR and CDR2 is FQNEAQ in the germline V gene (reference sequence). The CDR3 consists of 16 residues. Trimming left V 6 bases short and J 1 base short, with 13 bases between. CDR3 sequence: CASSYSILSGANVLTF. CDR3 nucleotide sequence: TGTGCCAGCAGTTACTCAATCCTTTCTGGGGCCAACGTCCTGACTTTC.

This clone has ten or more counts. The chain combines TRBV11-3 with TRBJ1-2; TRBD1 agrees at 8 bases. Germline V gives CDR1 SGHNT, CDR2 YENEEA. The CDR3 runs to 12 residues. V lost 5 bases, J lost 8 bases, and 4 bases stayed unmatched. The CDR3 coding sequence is TGTGCCAGCAGCCCGACAGGGGAAGGCTACACCTTC. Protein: CASSPTGEGYTF.

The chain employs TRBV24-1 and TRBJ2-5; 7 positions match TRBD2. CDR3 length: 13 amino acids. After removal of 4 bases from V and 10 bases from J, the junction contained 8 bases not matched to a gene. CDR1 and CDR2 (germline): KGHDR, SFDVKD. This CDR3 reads CATSELGGGDQYF. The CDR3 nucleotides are TGTGCCACCAGTGAATTGGGGGGGGGAGACCAGTACTTC.

CDR3 bases: TGTGCCTGGAACCTAGCGGGATTGGTTGAGCAGTACTTC. Translation: CAWNLAGLVEQYF. The chain links TRBV30 to TRBJ2-7, with TRBD2 identical over 9 bases. V lost 4 bases to trimming and J lost 7 bases; unmatched junction nucleotides: 8. The CDR3 has 13 amino acids. Looked up from germline, CDR1 is GTSNPN and CDR2 is SVGIG (reference sequence).

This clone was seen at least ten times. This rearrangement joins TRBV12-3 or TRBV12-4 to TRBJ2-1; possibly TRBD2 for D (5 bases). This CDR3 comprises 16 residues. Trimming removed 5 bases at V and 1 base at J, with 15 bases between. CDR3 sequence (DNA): TGTGCCAGCAGTCCCCCGGAGGTAGCGTCCTACAATGAGCAGTTCTTC. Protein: CASSPPEVASYNEQFF.

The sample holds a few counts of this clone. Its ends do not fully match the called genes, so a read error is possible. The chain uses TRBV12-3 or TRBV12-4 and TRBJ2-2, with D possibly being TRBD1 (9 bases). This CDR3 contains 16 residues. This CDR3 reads CASSLAGQGGAGELFF. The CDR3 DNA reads TGTGCCAGTAGTTTAGCGGGACAGGGTGGTGCCGGGGAGCTGTTTTTT.

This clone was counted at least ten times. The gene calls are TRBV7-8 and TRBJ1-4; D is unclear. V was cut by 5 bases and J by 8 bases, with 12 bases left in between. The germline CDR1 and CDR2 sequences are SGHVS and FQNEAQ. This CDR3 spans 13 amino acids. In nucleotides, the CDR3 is TGTGCCAGCAGCGACCCGGGGTTGGAAAAACTGTTTTTT. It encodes CASSDPGLEKLFF.

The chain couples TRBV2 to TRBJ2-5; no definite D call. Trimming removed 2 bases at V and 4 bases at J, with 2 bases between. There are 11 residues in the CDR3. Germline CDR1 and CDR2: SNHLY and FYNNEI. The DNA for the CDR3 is TGTGCCAGCAGTGAATTAGAGACCCAGTACTTC. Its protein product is CASSELETQYF.

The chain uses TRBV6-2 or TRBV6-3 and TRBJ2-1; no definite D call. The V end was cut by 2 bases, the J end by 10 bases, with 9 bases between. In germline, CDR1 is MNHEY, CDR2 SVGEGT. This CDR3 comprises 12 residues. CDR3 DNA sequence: TGTGCCAGCAGTTACCCACCTAGGGAGCAGTTCTTC. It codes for CASSYPPREQFF.